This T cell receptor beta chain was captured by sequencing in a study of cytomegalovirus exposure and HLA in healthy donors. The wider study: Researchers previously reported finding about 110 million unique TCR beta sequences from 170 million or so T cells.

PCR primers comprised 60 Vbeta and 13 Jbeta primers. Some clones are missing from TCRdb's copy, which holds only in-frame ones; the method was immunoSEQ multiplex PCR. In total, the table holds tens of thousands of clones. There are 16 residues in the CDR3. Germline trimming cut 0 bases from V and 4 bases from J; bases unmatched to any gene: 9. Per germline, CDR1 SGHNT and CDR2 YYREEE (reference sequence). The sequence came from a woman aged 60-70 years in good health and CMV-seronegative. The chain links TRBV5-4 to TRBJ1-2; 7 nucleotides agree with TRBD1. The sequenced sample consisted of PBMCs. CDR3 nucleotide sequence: TGTGCCAGCAGCTTGGGATTACAGGGGCCGATCTATGGCTACACCTTC. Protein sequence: CASSLGLQGPIYGYTF.